This T cell receptor (beta chain) derives from a study of cytomegalovirus exposure and HLA in healthy donors. The CDR3 totals 16 residues. Trimming removed 1 base from V and 4 bases from J, with 16 bases in between. Germline-derived CDR1 and CDR2 are SGHVS and FNYEAQ. This clone was counted a few times. What it recognizes is unknown. Overall study results and limits: In vitro experiments confirmed that three CMV-associated chains were specific for CMV antigens. Analysis was carried out at a later point, and it linked a missense DCLRE1C variant to TCR beta V- and J-gene trimming.

PCR primers comprised 60 Vbeta and 13 Jbeta primers. Some clones are missing from TCRdb's copy, which holds only in-frame ones; the method was immunoSEQ multiplex PCR. The sample carries 100,000 to 150,000 clones, approximately 10% recorded once. The genes are TRBV7-6 and TRBJ2-5; D not certain. This clonotype was sampled from a woman between 18 and 30 years old in good health and CMV-seropositive. Sequencing was performed on PBMCs. Written as DNA, the CDR3 is TGTGCCAGCAGCTTAGGAGGATCGGGTTACTTAGAGACCCAGTACTTC. Amino acid sequence: CASSLGGSGYLETQYF.